The 28 T cell receptor beta chains reported below all come from one sample, sequenced in a study of T cell responses to AZD1222 COVID-19 vaccine (dated by TCRdb to the early 2020s). The time point label for this specimen denotes: about 28 days (+/-7) after the second vaccine dose. Library method: the immunoSEQ multiplex PCR assay. What TCRdb holds here is the immuneACCESS table cut down to in-frame rearrangements. Part of the clones is not present; checked against another copy, under half of the missing clones reflect an unresolved V gene, and the others are unexplained. The table for this sample lists about 110,000 clones; about 90% of them were counted only once. In total, the top ten clones hold around 4.6% of the sample. The sample here was peripheral blood, taken 28 days after the second AZD1222 dose. The source is an adult who received the AZD1222 COVID-19 vaccine.

The chain couples TRBV18 to TRBJ1-1; D unresolved. Germline loops: CDR1 KGHSH, CDR2 LQKENI. This CDR3 has 15 residues. The V and J ends lost 2 bases and 0 bases respectively, with 10 bases between them. CDR3 amino acids: CASSPWADLNTEAFF. The CDR3 DNA sequence: TGTGCCAGCTCACCATGGGCAGATCTGAACACTGAAGCTTTCTTT.

The V gene is TRBV7-3, the J gene TRBJ2-1, with D hard to call. Trimming cost V 7 bases and J 1 base, with 8 bases left between them. This CDR3 contains 13 residues. Germline loops: CDR1 SGHTA, CDR2 FQGTGA. CDR3 bases: TGTGCCAGCAAGGGCAGATCCTACAATGAGCAGTTCTTC. Encoded protein: CASKGRSYNEQFF.

This chain links TRBV14 with TRBJ1-2; D is unresolved. This CDR3 region has 14 residues. The germline V gene has CDR1 SGHDN and CDR2 FVKESK. V gave up 1 base and J gave up 3 bases, with 9 bases separating them. The CDR3 DNA reads TGTGCCAGCAGCCAAGGCCCGATATACTATGGCTACACCTTC. Translated, it gives CASSQGPIYYGYTF.

The chain has TRBV30 and TRBJ1-2, with 8 bases identical to TRBD1. CDR1 and CDR2 (germline): GTSNPN, SVGIG (reference sequence). This CDR3 region has 14 residues. V shed 4 bases, J shed 4 bases, and the junction held 8 bases outside the gene matches. The CDR3 DNA is TGTGCCTGGAATCCAGGGGGCCTGTTCTATGGCTACACCTTC. Amino acids: CAWNPGGLFYGYTF.

This chain uses TRBV19 with TRBJ1-2, with 7 bases fitting TRBD1. Germline V gene sequence: CDR1 LNHDA, CDR2 SQIVND (reference sequence). This CDR3 region has 13 residues. V lost 7 bases to trimming and J lost 8 bases; unmatched junction nucleotides: 10. The CDR3 loop reads CASNGQGVRGYTF. The DNA for the CDR3 is TGTGCCAGTAACGGGCAGGGGGTAAGAGGCTACACCTTC. The entire variable domain, with the rest obtained from reference TRBV19 and TRBJ1-2, is as follows: DGGITQSPKYLFRKEGQNVTLSCEQNLNHDAMYWYRQDPGQGLRLIYYSQIVNDFQKGDIAEGYSVSREKKESFPLTVTSAQKNPTAFYLCASNGQGVRGYTFGSGTRLTVV.

This clone was observed a few times. The V gene is TRBV4-1, the J gene TRBJ2-1; 9 nucleotides match TRBD1. V gave up 10 bases and J gave up 4 bases; unmatched junction bases: 8. In germline, CDR1 is MGHRA, CDR2 YSYEKL. The CDR3 covers 14 residues. In DNA, the CDR3 is TGCGCCACTGAGTCGGGGACAGGGTACAATGAGCAGTTCTTC. It translates to CATESGTGYNEQFF.

The chain employs TRBV4-2 and TRBJ1-2; D possibly corresponds to TRBD1 (5 bases). Germline CDR1 LGHNA, CDR2 YNFKEQ. This CDR3 region has 17 residues. With 3 bases removed from V and 5 bases from J, the gap between germline ends came to 22 bases. The CDR3 bases are TGTGCCAGCAGCCAGTCTGCCTCCAGGGAGGACTTGTATGGCTACACCTTC. This encodes CASSQSASREDLYGYTF.

This sequence joins TRBV4-3 and TRBJ1-1; no clear D. From germline, CDR1 is LGHNA and CDR2 YSLEER. This CDR3 is built from 14 residues. Trimming removed 1 base at V and 1 base at J, with 7 bases between. The CDR3 DNA reads as TGCGCCAGCAGCCAAGTACCAGAGAACACTGAAGCTTTCTTT. This sequence encodes CASSQVPENTEAFF.

This clone was recorded once. The rearrangement links TRBV9 to TRBJ1-1; D unresolved. Germline loops: CDR1 SGDLS, CDR2 YYNGEE. V lost 4 bases and J 3 bases, leaving 13 bases between the germline ends. The CDR3 is made up of 14 amino acids. The CDR3 region has the DNA TGTGCCAGCAGCCCTACTAGCGGGCACACTGAAGCTTTCTTT. This translates into CASSPTSGHTEAFF.

The rearrangement links TRBV29-1 to TRBJ1-2; 7 positions match TRBD1. The trim removed 3 bases at V and 3 bases at J, leaving 19 bases unmatched. Germline CDR1 reads SQVTM; CDR2 reads ANQGSEA. The CDR3 extends over 18 amino acids. CDR3 bases: TGCAGCGTTGAGGTTCCGGGCAGGGGGAGTGGAGTATACTATGGCTACACCTTC. Translating gives CSVEVPGRGSGVYYGYTF.

V is TRBV9 and J is TRBJ1-1; possibly TRBD1 for D (5 bases). V was trimmed by 0 bases and J by 4 bases, leaving 19 bases between them. The CDR3 runs 17 residues. Germline CDR1 reads SGDLS; CDR2 reads YYNGEE. This CDR3 is CASSVAPPAGGVTEAFF. For the CDR3, the DNA is TGTGCCAGCAGCGTAGCGCCTCCCGCGGGGGGTGTCACTGAAGCTTTCTTT.

This chain connects TRBV10-3 to TRBJ1-2; 11 bases align to TRBD1. The CDR3 spans 13 residues. The ends lost 8 bases at V and 4 bases at J; junction bases unmatched: 3. Germline V gene sequence: CDR1 ENHRY, CDR2 SYGVKD. The CDR3 coding sequence is TGTGCCATCGAGGGGACAGGGGGCTATGGCTACACCTTC. This gives the protein CAIEGTGGYGYTF.

The chain links TRBV2 to TRBJ1-1; 7 bases agree with TRBD1. The V and J ends lost 5 bases and 8 bases, in that order; junction bases with no gene match: 8. The CDR3 spans 13 residues. Germline CDR1 is SNHLY and CDR2 is FYNNEI. CDR3 sequence: CASSQGGHREAFF. The CDR3 DNA is TGTGCCAGCAGTCAGGGGGGACATAGGGAAGCTTTCTTT. Filled out from reference TRBV2 and TRBJ1-1, the complete variable domain reads EPEVTQTPSHQVTQMGQEVILRCVPISNHLYFYWYRQILGQKVEFLVSFYNNEISEKSEIFDDQFSVERPDGSNFTLKIRSTKLEDSAMYFCASSQGGHREAFFGQGTRLTVV.

This chain connects TRBV3-1 (or the pseudogene TRBV3-2) to TRBJ1-1; D is possibly TRBD1 (5 bases). Trimming pared 0 bases from V and 5 bases from J, leaving 10 bases between. This CDR3 has 14 amino acids. Germline lookup yields CDR1 LGHDT and CDR2 YNNKEL (reference sequence). The CDR3 spells CASSQEGALTEAFF. The CDR3, as DNA: TGTGCCAGCAGCCAAGAAGGGGCCTTGACTGAAGCTTTCTTT.

In its sample, this clone was seen once. The chain employs TRBV19 and TRBJ2-7, with 10 nucleotides matching TRBD2. Germline V lookup: CDR1 LNHDA, CDR2 SQIVND (reference sequence). The CDR3 totals 14 residues. Trimming cost V 4 bases and J 5 bases; bases outside gene matches: 5. CDR3 in amino acids: CASSTLAGGNEQYF. Written as DNA, the CDR3 is TGTGCCAGTAGTACCTTAGCGGGGGGTAACGAGCAGTACTTC.

The chain carries TRBV6-6 and TRBJ1-4; 8 nucleotides align to TRBD1. Looked up from germline, CDR1 is MNHNY and CDR2 is SVGAGI (reference sequence). The CDR3 runs to 15 residues. Trimming removed 0 bases from V and 8 bases from J; junction bases left unmatched: 5. DNA for the CDR3: TGTGCCAGCAGTTACTCGGCAGGGGGCGGGGAAAAACTGTTTTTT. Translated, it gives CASSYSAGGGEKLFF.

This chain uses TRBV3-1 (or the pseudogene TRBV3-2) with TRBJ2-7; TRBD2 matches 13 bases. V lost 0 bases to trimming and J lost 0 bases; unmatched junction nucleotides: 5. Germline V lookup: CDR1 LGHDT, CDR2 YNNKEL (reference sequence). There are 18 residues in the CDR3. CDR3 nucleotide sequence: TGTGCCAGCAGCCAAGAGGGACTAGCGGGACCGAGCTCCTACGAGCAGTACTTC. The encoded protein is CASSQEGLAGPSSYEQYF.

The V and J genes are TRBV30 and TRBJ2-1; D unresolved. V lost 3 bases, J lost 6 bases, and 6 bases lay in between. This CDR3 is built from 11 residues. Germline V gives CDR1 GTSNPN, CDR2 SVGIG (reference sequence). This CDR3 is CAWSLGNEQFF. CDR3 in DNA: TGTGCCTGGAGCCTCGGCAATGAGCAGTTCTTC. Together with reference TRBV30 and TRBJ2-1, the CDR3 gives the full variable domain: SQTIHQWPATLVQPVGSPLSLECTVEGTSNPNLYWYRQAAGRGLQLLFYSVGIGQISSEVPQNLSASRPQDRQFILSSKKLLLSDSGFYLCAWSLGNEQFFGPGTRLTVL.

This clone was recorded only once. The V gene is TRBV30, the J gene TRBJ1-1, with 7 bases identical to TRBD1. Germline CDR1 is GTSNPN and CDR2 is SVGIG (reference sequence). J was trimmed by 1 base and V by 2 bases; bases with no gene match: 4. The CDR3 runs to 14 residues. CDR3 region: CAWSYRGGNTEAFF. For the CDR3, the DNA is TGTGCCTGGAGTTACAGGGGAGGGAACACTGAAGCTTTCTTT. The full variable domain, its missing parts supplied by reference TRBV30 and TRBJ1-1, is SQTIHQWPATLVQPVGSPLSLECTVEGTSNPNLYWYRQAAGRGLQLLFYSVGIGQISSEVPQNLSASRPQDRQFILSSKKLLLSDSGFYLCAWSYRGGNTEAFFGQGTRLTVV.

This clone was detected once. The chain joins TRBV4-3 to TRBJ1-5; D is perhaps TRBD1 (6 bases). From germline, CDR1 is LGHNA and CDR2 YSLEER. Trimming took off 4 bases at V and 0 bases at J, with 19 bases between the two ends. The CDR3 spans 18 residues. In DNA form, the CDR3 reads TGCGCCAGCAGCCCAGGAGGAGGGGGGGCGGGTAGCAATCAGCCCCAGCATTTT. It is translated as CASSPGGGGAGSNQPQHF.

The chain recombines TRBV5-1 with TRBJ2-2; the D is unclear. The ends were cut back, 2 bases at V and 1 base at J, with 3 bases in the middle. Germline CDR1 SGHRS, CDR2 YFSETQ. This CDR3 has 13 amino acids. The chain's CDR3 is CASSFGNTGELFF. DNA for the CDR3: TGCGCCAGCAGCTTCGGGAACACCGGGGAGCTGTTTTTT.

This chain links TRBV12-3 or TRBV12-4 with TRBJ2-3; 9 nucleotides agree with TRBD2. This CDR3 contains 13 residues. V lost 11 bases to trimming and J lost 4 bases; unmatched junction nucleotides: 7. The CDR3 here is CAGQRGASDTQYF. The CDR3 DNA reads TGTGCCGGCCAGCGGGGGGCCTCAGATACGCAGTATTTT.

The chain carries TRBV11-2 and TRBJ2-5, with D unclear. The CDR3 extends over 14 amino acids. Trimming shortened V by 1 base and J by 2 bases, and 8 bases separated the two germline ends. Per the germline V gene, CDR1 is SGHAT and CDR2 is FQNNGV. The CDR3 DNA follows: TGTGCCAGCAGCTTAGGGCACTCACAAGAGACCCAGTACTTC. Its translation: CASSLGHSQETQYF.

This chain links TRBV7-3 with TRBJ1-1; 7 positions match TRBD1. Per the germline V gene, CDR1 is SGHTA and CDR2 is FQGTGA. J was trimmed by 7 bases and V by 4 bases; bases with no gene match: 6. This CDR3 region has 13 residues. CDR3 DNA: TGTGCCAGCAGCTCAAGACAGGGTGTTGAAGCTTTCTTT. This codes for CASSSRQGVEAFF.

There are a few counts of this clone. The V and J genes are TRBV20-1 and TRBJ1-1; D call uncertain. CDR1 and CDR2 (germline): DFQATT, SNEGSKA (reference sequence). The CDR3 spans 13 residues. Trimming removed 3 bases from V and 0 bases from J, with 8 bases in between. This chain's CDR3 is CSASNSLNTEAFF. The CDR3 DNA reads as TGCAGTGCTAGTAACAGCTTGAACACTGAAGCTTTCTTT.

This chain uses TRBV11-3 with TRBJ2-1, with 11 bases that match TRBD2. There are 19 residues in the CDR3. Germline CDR1 and CDR2: SGHNT and YENEEA. The ends lost 2 bases at V and 8 bases at J; junction bases unmatched: 17. For the CDR3, the DNA is TGTGCCAGCAGCTTAACCTTTCGACTAGCGGGGAGTAGGGACGATGAGCAGTTCTTC. Its protein is CASSLTFRLAGSRDDEQFF.

In its sample, this clone was seen a few times. The chain recombines TRBV14 with TRBJ2-1; 11 bases line up with TRBD2. CDR1 is SGHDN and CDR2 is FVKESK in the germline V gene. The CDR3 totals 16 residues. Losses at the gene ends were 5 bases for V and 9 bases for J; bases not matched to a gene: 12. The CDR3 bases are TGTGCCAGCAGCATCCCCTCCGGGACTAGCGGCAGTGAGCAGTTCTTC. Translation: CASSIPSGTSGSEQFF. Combining the CDR3 with reference TRBV14 and TRBJ2-1 gives the whole variable domain EAGVTQFPSHSVIEKGQTVTLRCDPISGHDNLYWYRRVMGKEIKFLLHFVKESKQDESGMPNNRFLAERTGGTYSTLKVQPAELEDSGVYFCASSIPSGTSGSEQFFGPGTRLTVL.

J is TRBJ2-5 and V is TRBV7-8; no clear D gene. The CDR3 is 13 residues long. Germline-derived CDR1 and CDR2 are SGHVS and FQNEAQ. Deletions cut 2 bases from V and 5 bases from J, with 9 bases between. CDR3 DNA: TGTGCCAGCAGCTTAAAACTAAGGGAGACCCAGTACTTC. The encoded protein is CASSLKLRETQYF.